One sample yielded the 11 T cell receptor beta chains listed below, sequenced in a study of OX40 agonist ivuxolimab in advanced cancers. The assay was immunoSEQ multiplex PCR, and TCRdb's table has in-frame clones only and misses some. The table has approximately 80,000 clones, approximately 86% seen once. Sequencing was performed on CD4+ or CD8+ T cells sorted from blood, taken in a trial of the OX40 agonist ivuxolimab. The origin of the receptors is an adult with an advanced solid tumor such as melanoma, head and neck, liver or kidney cancer.

The V call is TRBV28, the J call TRBJ2-7; maybe TRBD2 (6 bases). The CDR3 has 15 amino acids. The germline CDR1 and CDR2 sequences are MDHEN and SYDVKM. V shed 5 bases and J shed 2 bases, with 16 bases lying between them. CDR3 residues: CASSPGDLNTYEQYF. The CDR3 DNA sequence: TGTGCCAGCAGTCCGGGGGACTTGAACACCTACGAGCAGTACTTC.

This chain links TRBV18 with TRBJ2-2; a possible D gene is TRBD1 (6 bases). The CDR3 covers 17 residues. Germline V gives CDR1 KGHSH, CDR2 LQKENI. V was shortened by 0 bases and J by 1 base, with 12 bases between the two germline ends. For the CDR3, the DNA is TGTGCCAGCTCACCACCTGAGGGGGTTCAGAACACCGGGGAGCTGTTTTTT. Translating it yields CASSPPEGVQNTGELFF.

The chain joins TRBV19 to TRBJ2-1, with a possible D match to TRBD1 (5 bases). Germline loops: CDR1 LNHDA, CDR2 SQIVND (reference sequence). V lost 5 bases, J lost 7 bases, and 18 bases lay in between. The CDR3 sequence is 15 residues long. The CDR3 reads CASSHQGAMWNEQFF. For the CDR3, the DNA is TGTGCCAGTAGTCATCAGGGTGCGATGTGGAATGAGCAGTTCTTC.

The J gene is TRBJ2-7, the V gene TRBV27; 10 bases fit TRBD1. Germline-derived CDR1 and CDR2 are MNHEY and SMNVEV (reference sequence). J lost 11 bases, V lost 4 bases, and 5 bases had no gene match. This CDR3 comprises 12 residues. This chain's CDR3 is CASSSGQGGEYF. In DNA, the CDR3 is TGTGCCAGCAGTTCTGGACAGGGGGGGGAGTACTTC.

CDR3 in amino acids: CASSLQTGRDEQFF. The CDR3, as DNA: TGTGCCAGCAGCCTTCAAACAGGGCGGGATGAGCAGTTCTTC. This rearrangement joins TRBV7-2 to TRBJ2-1, with a tentative D call TRBD1 (6 bases). Germline loops: CDR1 SGHTA, CDR2 FQGNSA. Trimming stripped 5 bases from V and 8 bases from J, with 16 bases between. The CDR3 consists of 14 residues.

This clone was found once. The chain has TRBV11-1 and TRBJ2-5; no clear D gene. V was cut by 6 bases and J by 1 base, with 3 bases left in between. This CDR3 is built from 11 residues. The germline V gene encodes CDR1 SGHAT and CDR2 FQDESV (reference sequence). In DNA form, the CDR3 reads TGTGCCAGCAGAGCCCAAGAGACCCAGTACTTC. It translates to CASRAQETQYF. Drawing the rest from reference TRBV11-1 and TRBJ2-5, the complete variable domain is EAEVAQSPRYKITEKSQAVAFWCDPISGHATLYWYRQILGQGPELLVQFQDESVVDDSQLPKDRFSAERLKGVDSTLKIQPAELGDSAMYLCASRAQETQYFGPGTRLLVL.

This chain uses TRBV7-9 with TRBJ2-4; D is undetermined. The V gene lost 2 bases and the J gene lost 5 bases, with 10 bases spanning the gap. Germline loops: CDR1 SEHNR, CDR2 FQNEAQ (reference sequence). The CDR3 has 14 residues. The CDR3 sequence is CASSLSRTENIQYF. In DNA form, the CDR3 reads TGTGCCAGCAGCTTATCCCGGACGGAAAACATTCAGTACTTC.

This clone has just a few counts. This chain connects TRBV4-3 to TRBJ2-7; 13 bases are shared with TRBD2. Germline V gene data show CDR1 as LGHNA and CDR2 as YSLEER. J was trimmed by 9 bases and V by 4 bases; bases with no gene match: 6. The CDR3 totals 14 residues. The CDR3 DNA sequence: TGCGCCAGCAGCCGGGGGACTAGCGGGACAACGCAGTACTTC. This encodes CASSRGTSGTTQYF.

The table lists this clone with a few counts. This rearrangement joins TRBV5-8 to TRBJ2-7; maybe TRBD2 (5 bases). The CDR3 has 13 residues. V was cut by 2 bases and J by 6 bases, with 12 bases left in between. CDR1 is SGHTS and CDR2 is YDEGEE in the germline V gene. CDR3 DNA: TGTGCCAGCAGCTTCGAGCGGCTAAGCGAGCAGTACTTC. This encodes CASSFERLSEQYF.

This clone was found once. The chain carries TRBV5-1 and TRBJ1-2, with a tentative D call TRBD1 (6 bases). V lost 0 bases to trimming and J lost 4 bases, with 13 bases between them. This CDR3 spans 15 amino acids. CDR1 SGHRS and CDR2 YFSETQ come from the germline V gene. Here the CDR3 reads CASSLEMDRSYGYTF. The DNA for the CDR3 is TGCGCCAGCAGCTTGGAAATGGACAGATCCTATGGCTACACCTTC.

This clone showed up just once. CDR3 in amino acids: CASSLKRTLTRFVETQYF. The CDR3 coding sequence is TGTGCCAGCAGTTTAAAGAGGACCTTAACTAGGTTTGTAGAGACCCAGTACTTC. The V and J genes are TRBV28 and TRBJ2-5; perhaps TRBD2 as D (5 bases). Trimming left V 2 bases short and J 4 bases short, with 23 bases between. This CDR3 contains 18 residues. Per germline, CDR1 MDHEN and CDR2 SYDVKM.